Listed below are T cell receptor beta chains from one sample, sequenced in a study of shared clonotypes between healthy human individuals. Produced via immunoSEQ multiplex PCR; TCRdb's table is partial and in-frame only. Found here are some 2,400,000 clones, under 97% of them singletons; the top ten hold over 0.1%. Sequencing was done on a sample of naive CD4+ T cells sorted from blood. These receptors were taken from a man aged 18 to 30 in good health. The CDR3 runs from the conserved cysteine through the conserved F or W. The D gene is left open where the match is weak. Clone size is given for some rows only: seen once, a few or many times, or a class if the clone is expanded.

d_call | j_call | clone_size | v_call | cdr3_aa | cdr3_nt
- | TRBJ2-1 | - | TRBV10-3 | CAIRTLLYNEQFF | TGTGCCATCAGGACACTGTTGTACAATGAGCAGTTCTTC
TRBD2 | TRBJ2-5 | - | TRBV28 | CASRGTSDGTQYF | TGTGCCAGCAGAGGGACTAGCGATGGGACCCAGTACTTC
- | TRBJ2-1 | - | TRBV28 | CASSLGGGQNYNEQFF | TGTGCCAGCAGTTTGGGCGGGGGACAAAATTACAATGAGCAGTTCTTC
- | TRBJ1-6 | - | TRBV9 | CASRAQGTDNSPLHF | TGTGCCAGCCGAGCCCAGGGTACGGATAATTCACCCCTCCACTTT
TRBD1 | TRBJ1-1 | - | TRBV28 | CASRLSQGASDTEAFF | TGTGCCAGCAGACTATCACAGGGGGCGTCGGACACTGAAGCTTTCTTT
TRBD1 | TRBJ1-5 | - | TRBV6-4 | CASRRYRGHQPQHF | TGTGCCAGCAGGCGCTACAGGGGGCATCAGCCCCAGCATTTT
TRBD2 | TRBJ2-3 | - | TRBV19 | CASSIDLASGTGTDTQYF | TGTGCCAGTAGTATAGATCTGGCTAGCGGGACGGGCACAGATACGCAGTATTTT
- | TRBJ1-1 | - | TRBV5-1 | CASSREGIATEAFF | TGCGCCAGCAGCCGGGAGGGGATTGCCACTGAAGCTTTCTTT
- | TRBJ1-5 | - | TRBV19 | CASSIRDKTSNQPQHF | TGTGCCAGTAGTATCCGGGACAAGACTAGCAATCAGCCCCAGCATTTT
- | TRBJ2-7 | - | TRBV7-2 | CASSRLGGGSYEQYF | TGTGCCAGCAGCCGACTAGGAGGGGGGAGCTACGAGCAGTACTTC
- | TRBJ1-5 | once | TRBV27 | CASSLSGGTRGLQPQHF | TGTGCCAGCAGTTTATCGGGTGGGACGAGGGGCCTTCAGCCCCAGCATTTT
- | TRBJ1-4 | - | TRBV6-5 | CASKRGPGEKLFF | TGTGCCAGCAAGCGGGGACCCGGCGAAAAACTGTTTTTT
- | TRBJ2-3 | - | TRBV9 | CASSVLAASTDTQYF | TGTGCCAGCAGCGTTTTAGCGGCTAGCACAGATACGCAGTATTTT
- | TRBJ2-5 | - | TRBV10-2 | CASSPAAGGETQYF | TGCGCCAGCAGTCCCGCGGCCGGTGGAGAGACCCAGTACTTC
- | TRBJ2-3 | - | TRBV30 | CAWSLISTDTQYF | TGTGCCTGGAGCTTAATAAGCACAGATACGCAGTATTTT
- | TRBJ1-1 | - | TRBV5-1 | CASSLSRDTEAFF | TGCGCCAGCAGCTTGTCTAGGGACACTGAAGCTTTCTTT
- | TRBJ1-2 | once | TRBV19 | CASSLDIGAYGYTF | TGTGCCAGTAGTCTTGACATCGGGGCCTATGGCTACACCTTC
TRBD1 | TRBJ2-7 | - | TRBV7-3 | CASSPRGQTEQYF | TGTGCCAGCAGCCCCAGGGGGCAGACGGAGCAGTACTTC
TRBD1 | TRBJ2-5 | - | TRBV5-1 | CASSQGVQETQYF | TGCGCCAGCAGCCAGGGGGTCCAAGAGACCCAGTACTTC
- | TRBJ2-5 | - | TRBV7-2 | CASSLAGETQYF | TGTGCCAGCAGCTTAGCGGGGGAGACCCAGTACTTC
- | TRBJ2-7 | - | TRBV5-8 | CASSFGHSIPYEQYF | TGTGCCAGCAGCTTTGGACACTCGATACCCTACGAGCAGTACTTC
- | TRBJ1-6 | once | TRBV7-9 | CASSFGSSPLHF | TGTGCCAGCAGCTTTGGTAGTTCACCCCTCCACTTT
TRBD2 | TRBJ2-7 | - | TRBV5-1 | CASSLVLAGGPSYEQYF | TGCGCCAGCAGCTTGGTACTAGCGGGGGGCCCATCCTACGAGCAGTACTTC
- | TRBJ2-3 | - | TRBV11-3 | CASSCLERAGWSTDTQYF | TGTGCCAGCAGCTGCCTTGAGAGGGCCGGCTGGAGCACAGATACGCAGTATTTT
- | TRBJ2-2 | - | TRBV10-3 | CAIGQSRDTGELFF | TGTGCCATCGGACAAAGCCGGGACACCGGGGAGCTGTTTTTT
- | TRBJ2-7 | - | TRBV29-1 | CSVFNPGEQYF | TGCAGCGTTTTCAACCCGGGGGAGCAGTACTTC
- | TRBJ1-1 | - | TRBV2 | CASMYRWGQYTEAFF | TGTGCCAGCATGTATCGATGGGGGCAGTACACTGAAGCTTTCTTT
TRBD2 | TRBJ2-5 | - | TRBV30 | CAWSGGGRETQYF | TGTGCCTGGAGTGGGGGGGGACGCGAGACCCAGTACTTC
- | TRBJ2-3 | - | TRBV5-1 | CATAAGSTDTQYF | TGCGCCACCGCGGCAGGGAGCACAGATACGCAGTATTTT
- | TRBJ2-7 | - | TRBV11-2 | CASSLAGTSYEQYF | TGTGCCAGCAGCTTGGCAGGCACTTCCTACGAGCAGTACTTC
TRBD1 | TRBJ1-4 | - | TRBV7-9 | CASSSYLDRDNEKLFF | TGTGCCAGCAGCTCGTACCTGGACAGGGATAATGAAAAACTGTTTTTT
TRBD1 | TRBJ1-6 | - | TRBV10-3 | CAISETGTGNSPLHF | TGTGCCATCAGTGAAACCGGGACAGGGAATTCACCCCTCCACTTT
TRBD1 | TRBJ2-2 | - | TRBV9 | CASSSSGTAGELFF | TGTGCCAGCAGCTCCAGTGGGACAGCTGGGGAGCTGTTTTTT
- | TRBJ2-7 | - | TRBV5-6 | CASSFPVSGSSYEQYF | TGTGCCAGCAGCTTCCCTGTTTCAGGGTCCTCCTACGAGCAGTACTTC
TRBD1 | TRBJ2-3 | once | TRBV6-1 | CASSEAGRGRSDTQYF | TGTGCCAGCAGTGAAGCAGGCAGGGGGCGGTCAGATACGCAGTATTTT
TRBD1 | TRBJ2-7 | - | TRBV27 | CASSLSLGQGLHSAHEQYF | TGTGCCAGCAGTTTATCGTTGGGACAGGGGCTACATTCAGCCCACGAGCAGTACTTC
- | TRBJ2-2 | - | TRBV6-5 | CASVAAGTGELFF | TGTGCCAGCGTCGCGGCAGGAACCGGGGAGCTGTTTTTT
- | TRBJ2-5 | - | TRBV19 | CASSKEGRRRLQETQYF | TGTGCCAGTAGTAAGGAGGGCCGCAGGAGACTTCAAGAGACCCAGTACTTC
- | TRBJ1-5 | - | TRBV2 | CASRGTQGHQPQHF | TGTGCCAGCAGGGGGACTCAGGGGCATCAGCCCCAGCATTTT
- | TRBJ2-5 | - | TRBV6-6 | CASSRGLAEQETQYF | TGTGCCAGCAGTAGGGGGCTAGCGGAACAAGAGACCCAGTACTTC
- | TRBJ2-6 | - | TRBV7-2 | CASSLGSSGANVLTF | TGTGCCAGCAGCTTAGGCAGCTCTGGGGCCAACGTCCTGACTTTC
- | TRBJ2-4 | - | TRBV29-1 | CSVASTGSIQYF | TGCAGCGTTGCCAGTACAGGGTCGATTCAGTACTTC
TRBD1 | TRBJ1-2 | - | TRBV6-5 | CASRGQGGYGYTF | TGTGCCAGCAGGGGACAGGGGGGGTATGGCTACACCTTC
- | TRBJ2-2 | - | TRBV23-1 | CASSPGQNTGELFF | TGCGCCAGCAGTCCGGGACAGAACACCGGGGAGCTGTTTTTT
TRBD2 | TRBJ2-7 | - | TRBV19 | CASTPEAGLAGDQQYF | TGTGCCAGTACTCCGGAGGCCGGACTAGCGGGAGATCAGCAGTACTTC
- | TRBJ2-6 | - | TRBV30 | CAWSFGFPGANVLTF | TGTGCCTGGAGTTTCGGTTTTCCTGGGGCCAACGTCCTGACTTTC
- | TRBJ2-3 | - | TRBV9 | CASSHPGGTQYF | TGTGCCAGCAGTCACCCCGGTGGTACGCAGTATTTT
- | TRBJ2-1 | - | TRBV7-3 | CASRRSGRVF | TGTGCCAGCAGACGGAGCGGTAGGGTCTTC
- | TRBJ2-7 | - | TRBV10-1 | CASSESGRGGEQYF | TGCGCCAGCAGTGAGTCCGGACGAGGGGGGGAGCAGTACTTC
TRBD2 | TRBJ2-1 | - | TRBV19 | CASSIPSGSTYNEQFF | TGTGCCAGTAGTATCCCCAGCGGGAGTACATACAATGAGCAGTTCTTC
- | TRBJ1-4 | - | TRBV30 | CAWRKQRGATNEKLFF | TGTGCCTGGAGAAAACAACGGGGGGCAACTAATGAAAAACTGTTTTTT
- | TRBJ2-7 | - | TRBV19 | CASSRAGQAYEQYF | TGTGCCAGTAGTAGGGCGGGACAAGCCTACGAGCAGTACTTC
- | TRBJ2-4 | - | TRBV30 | CAWNGEPKNIQYF | TGTGCCTGGAACGGGGAACCCAAAAACATTCAGTACTTC